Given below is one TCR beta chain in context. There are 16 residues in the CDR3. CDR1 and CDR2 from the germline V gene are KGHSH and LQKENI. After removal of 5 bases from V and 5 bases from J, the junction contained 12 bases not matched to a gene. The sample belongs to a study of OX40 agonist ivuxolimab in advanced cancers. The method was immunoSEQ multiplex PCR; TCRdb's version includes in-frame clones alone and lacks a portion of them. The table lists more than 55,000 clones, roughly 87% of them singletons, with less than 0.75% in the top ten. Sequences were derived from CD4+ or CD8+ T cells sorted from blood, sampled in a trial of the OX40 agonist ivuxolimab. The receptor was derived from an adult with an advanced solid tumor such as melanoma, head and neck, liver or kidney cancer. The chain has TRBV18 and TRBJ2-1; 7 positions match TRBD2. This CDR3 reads CASSRRAGFRDNEQFF. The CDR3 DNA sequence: TGTGCCAGCTCAAGGAGAGCGGGATTTCGGGACAATGAGCAGTTCTTC.